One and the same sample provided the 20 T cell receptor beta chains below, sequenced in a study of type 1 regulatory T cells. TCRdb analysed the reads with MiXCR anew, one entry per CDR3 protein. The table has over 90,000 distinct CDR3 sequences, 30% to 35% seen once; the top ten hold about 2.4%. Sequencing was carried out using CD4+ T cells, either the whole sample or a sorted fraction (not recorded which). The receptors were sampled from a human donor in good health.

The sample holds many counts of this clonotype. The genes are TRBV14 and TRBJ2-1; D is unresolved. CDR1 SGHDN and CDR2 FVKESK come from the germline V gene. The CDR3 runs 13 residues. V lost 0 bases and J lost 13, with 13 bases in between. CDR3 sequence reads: CASSQDFRLTQFF. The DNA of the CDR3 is TGTGCCAGCAGCCAAGATTTTCGGCTTACCCAGTTCTTC.

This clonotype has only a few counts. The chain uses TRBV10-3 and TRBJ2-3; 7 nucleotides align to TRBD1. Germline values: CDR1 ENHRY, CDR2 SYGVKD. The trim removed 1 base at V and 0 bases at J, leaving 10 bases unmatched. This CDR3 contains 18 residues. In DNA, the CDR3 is TGTGCCATCAGTGAGTTCTCCGGGACAGTTTTTAGCACAGATACGCAGTATTTT. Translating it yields CAISEFSGTVFSTDTQYF.

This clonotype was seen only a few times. The CDR3 loop is CASRLMGQDGYTF. CDR3 in DNA: TGTGCCAGCCGGCTCATGGGGCAAGATGGCTACACCTTC. The V call is TRBV12-3 or TRBV12-4, the J call TRBJ1-2; a weak D match, TRBD1 (5 bases). V shed 8 bases and J shed 6 bases, with 16 bases lying between them. This CDR3 spans 13 amino acids.

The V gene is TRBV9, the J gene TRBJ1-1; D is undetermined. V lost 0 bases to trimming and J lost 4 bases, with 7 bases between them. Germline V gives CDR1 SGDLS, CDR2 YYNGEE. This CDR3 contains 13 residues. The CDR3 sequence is CASSVAMATEAFF. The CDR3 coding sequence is TGTGCCAGCAGCGTAGCTATGGCCACTGAAGCTTTCTTT.

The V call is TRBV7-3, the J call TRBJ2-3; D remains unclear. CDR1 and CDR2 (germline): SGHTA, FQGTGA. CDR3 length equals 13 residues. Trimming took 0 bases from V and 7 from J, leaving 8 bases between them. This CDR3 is CASSLTSRNTQYF. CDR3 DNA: TGTGCCAGCAGCTTAACGTCCCGGAATACGCAGTATTTT.

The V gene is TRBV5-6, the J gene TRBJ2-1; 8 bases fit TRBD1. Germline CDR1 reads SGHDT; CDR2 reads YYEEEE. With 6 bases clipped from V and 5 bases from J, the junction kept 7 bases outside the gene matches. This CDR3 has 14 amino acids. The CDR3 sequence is CASTPGQVNNEQFF. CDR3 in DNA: TGTGCCAGCACCCCGGGACAGGTAAACAATGAGCAGTTCTTC.

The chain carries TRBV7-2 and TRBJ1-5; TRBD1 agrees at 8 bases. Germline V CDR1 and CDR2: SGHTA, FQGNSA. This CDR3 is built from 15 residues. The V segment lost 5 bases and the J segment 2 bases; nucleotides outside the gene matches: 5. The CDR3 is CASSLRGLGNQPQHF. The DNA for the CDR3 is TGTGCCAGCAGCCTCAGGGGGCTTGGCAATCAGCCCCAGCATTTT. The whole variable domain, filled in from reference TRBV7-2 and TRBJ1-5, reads GAGVSQSPSNKVTEKGKDVELRCDPISGHTALYWYRQSLGQGLEFLIYFQGNSAPDKSGLPSDRFSAERTGGSVSTLTIQRTQQEDSAVYLCASSLRGLGNQPQHFGDGTRLSIL.

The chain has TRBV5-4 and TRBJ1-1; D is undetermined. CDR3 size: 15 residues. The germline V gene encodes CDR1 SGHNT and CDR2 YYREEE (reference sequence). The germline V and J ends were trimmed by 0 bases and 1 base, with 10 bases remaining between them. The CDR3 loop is CASSLGIRGNTEAFF. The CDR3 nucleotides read TGTGCCAGCAGCTTGGGGATCCGGGGGAACACTGAAGCTTTCTTT.

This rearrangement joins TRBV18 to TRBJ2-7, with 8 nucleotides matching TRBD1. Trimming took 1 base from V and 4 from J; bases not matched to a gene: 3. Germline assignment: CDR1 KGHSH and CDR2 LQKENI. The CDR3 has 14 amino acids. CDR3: CASSPRQGSYEQYF. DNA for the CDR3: TGTGCCAGCTCACCACGACAGGGGAGTTACGAGCAGTACTTC.

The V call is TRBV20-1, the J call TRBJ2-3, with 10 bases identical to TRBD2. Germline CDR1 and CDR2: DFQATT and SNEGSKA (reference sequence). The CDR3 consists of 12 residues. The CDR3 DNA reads TGCAGAACTAGCGGGATGCGAGATACGCAGTATTTT. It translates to CRTSGMRDTQYF.

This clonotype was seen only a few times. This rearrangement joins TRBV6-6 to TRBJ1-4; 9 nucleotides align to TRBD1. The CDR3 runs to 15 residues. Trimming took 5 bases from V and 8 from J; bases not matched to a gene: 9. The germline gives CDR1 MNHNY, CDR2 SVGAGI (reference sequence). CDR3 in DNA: TGTGCCAGCAGTCACGAGGACAGGGGTTCCGAAAAACTGTTTTTT. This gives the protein CASSHEDRGSEKLFF.

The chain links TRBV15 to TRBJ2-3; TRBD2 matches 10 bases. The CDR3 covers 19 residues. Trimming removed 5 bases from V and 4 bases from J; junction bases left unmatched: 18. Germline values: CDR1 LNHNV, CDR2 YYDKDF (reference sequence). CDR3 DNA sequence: TGTGCCACCAGCCTCGGGGGGATTCCCAGCGGGAGGGCCCCAGATACGCAGTATTTT. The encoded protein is CATSLGGIPSGRAPDTQYF.

CDR3 protein: CAWSVLNTEAFF. The CDR3 DNA follows: TGTGCCTGGAGTGTACTTAACACTGAAGCTTTCTTT. The chain has TRBV30 and TRBJ1-1, with D uncertain. V shed 0 bases and J shed 2 bases, with 4 bases lying between them. Germline-derived CDR1 and CDR2 are GTSNPN and SVGIG (reference sequence). This CDR3 region has 12 residues.

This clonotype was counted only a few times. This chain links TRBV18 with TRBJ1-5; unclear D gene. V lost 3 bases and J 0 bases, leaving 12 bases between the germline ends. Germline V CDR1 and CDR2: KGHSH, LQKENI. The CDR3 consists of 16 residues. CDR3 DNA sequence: TGTGCCAGCTCACCGGACGCTGCGAATAGCAATCAGCCCCAGCATTTT. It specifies CASSPDAANSNQPQHF.

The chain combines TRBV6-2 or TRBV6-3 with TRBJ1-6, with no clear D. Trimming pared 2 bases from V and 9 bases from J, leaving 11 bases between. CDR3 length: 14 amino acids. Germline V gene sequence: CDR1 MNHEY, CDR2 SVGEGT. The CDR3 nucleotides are TGTGCCAGCAGTTACAGGGCCGCCGGTTCACCCCTCCACTTT. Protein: CASSYRAAGSPLHF.

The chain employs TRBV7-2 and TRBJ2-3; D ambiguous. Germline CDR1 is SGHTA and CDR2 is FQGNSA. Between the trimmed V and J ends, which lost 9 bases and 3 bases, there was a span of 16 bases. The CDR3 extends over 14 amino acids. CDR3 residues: CASRRSLSTDTQYF. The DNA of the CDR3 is TGTGCCAGTCGGCGATCCCTGAGTACAGATACGCAGTATTTT.

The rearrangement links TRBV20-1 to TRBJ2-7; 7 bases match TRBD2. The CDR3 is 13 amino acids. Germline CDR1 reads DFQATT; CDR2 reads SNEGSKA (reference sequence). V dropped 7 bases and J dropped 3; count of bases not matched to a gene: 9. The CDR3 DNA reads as TGCAGTGGTAAAACGGGAGGCCTCTACGAGCAGTACTTC. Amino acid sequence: CSGKTGGLYEQYF.

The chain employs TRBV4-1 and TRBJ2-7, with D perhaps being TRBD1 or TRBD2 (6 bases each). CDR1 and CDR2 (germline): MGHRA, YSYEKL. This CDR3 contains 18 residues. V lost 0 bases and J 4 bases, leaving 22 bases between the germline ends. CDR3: CASSQELFLARGTYEQYF. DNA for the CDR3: TGCGCCAGCAGCCAAGAGCTTTTTCTAGCGAGAGGGACATACGAGCAGTACTTC.

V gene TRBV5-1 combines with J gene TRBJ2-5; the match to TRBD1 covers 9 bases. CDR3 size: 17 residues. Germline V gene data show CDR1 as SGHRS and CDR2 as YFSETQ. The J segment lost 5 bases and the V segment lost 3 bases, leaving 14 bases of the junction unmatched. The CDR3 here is CASSSIPPQGASETQYF. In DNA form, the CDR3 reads TGCGCCAGCAGCTCCATTCCTCCACAGGGGGCCAGTGAGACCCAGTACTTC.

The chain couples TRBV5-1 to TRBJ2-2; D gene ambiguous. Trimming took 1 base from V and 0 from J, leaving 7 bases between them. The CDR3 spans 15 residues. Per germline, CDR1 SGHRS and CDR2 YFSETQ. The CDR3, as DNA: TGCGCCAGCAGCTTGCAGCAGACGAACACCGGGGAGCTGTTTTTT. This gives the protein CASSLQQTNTGELFF. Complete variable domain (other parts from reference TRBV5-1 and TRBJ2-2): KAGVTQTPRYLIKTRGQQVTLSCSPISGHRSVSWYQQTPGQGLQFLFEYFSETQRNKGNFPGRFSGRQFSNSRSEMNVSTLELGDSALYLCASSLQQTNTGELFFGEGSRLTVL.